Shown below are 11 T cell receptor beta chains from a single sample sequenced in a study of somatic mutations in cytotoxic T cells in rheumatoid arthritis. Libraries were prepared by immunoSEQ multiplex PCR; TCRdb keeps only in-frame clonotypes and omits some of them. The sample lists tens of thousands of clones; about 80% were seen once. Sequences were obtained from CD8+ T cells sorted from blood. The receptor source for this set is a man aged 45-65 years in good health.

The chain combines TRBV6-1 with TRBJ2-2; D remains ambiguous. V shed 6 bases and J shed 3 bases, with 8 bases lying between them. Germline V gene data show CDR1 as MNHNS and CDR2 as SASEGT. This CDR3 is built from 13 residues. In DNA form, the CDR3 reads TGTGCCAGCAGGCCCTCTGACACCGGGGAGCTGTTTTTT. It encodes CASRPSDTGELFF.

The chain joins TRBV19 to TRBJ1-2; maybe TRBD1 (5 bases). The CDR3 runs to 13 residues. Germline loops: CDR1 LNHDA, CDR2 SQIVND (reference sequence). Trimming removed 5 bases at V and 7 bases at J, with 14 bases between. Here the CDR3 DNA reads TGTGCCAGTAGTCCCTCGGGGGGGAGTGGCTACACCTTC. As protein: CASSPSGGSGYTF.

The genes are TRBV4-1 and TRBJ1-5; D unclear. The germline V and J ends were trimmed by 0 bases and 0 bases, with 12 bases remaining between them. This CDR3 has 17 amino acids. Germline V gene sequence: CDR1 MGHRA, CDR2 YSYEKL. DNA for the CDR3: TGCGCCAGCAGCCAAGATTGGCCAGCCGATAGCAATCAGCCCCAGCATTTT. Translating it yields CASSQDWPADSNQPQHF.

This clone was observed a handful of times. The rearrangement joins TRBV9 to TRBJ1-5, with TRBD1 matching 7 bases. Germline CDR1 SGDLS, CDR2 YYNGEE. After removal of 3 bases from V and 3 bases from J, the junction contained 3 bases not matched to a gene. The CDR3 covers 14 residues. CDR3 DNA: TGTGCCAGCAGCGGACAGGGATACAATCAGCCCCAGCATTTT. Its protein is CASSGQGYNQPQHF.

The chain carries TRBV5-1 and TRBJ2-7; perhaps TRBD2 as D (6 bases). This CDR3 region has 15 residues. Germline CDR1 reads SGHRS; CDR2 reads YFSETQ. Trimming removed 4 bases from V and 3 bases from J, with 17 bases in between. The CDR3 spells CASSVETSSYYEQYF. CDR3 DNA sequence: TGCGCCAGCAGCGTGGAAACTAGCTCGTACTACGAGCAGTACTTC.

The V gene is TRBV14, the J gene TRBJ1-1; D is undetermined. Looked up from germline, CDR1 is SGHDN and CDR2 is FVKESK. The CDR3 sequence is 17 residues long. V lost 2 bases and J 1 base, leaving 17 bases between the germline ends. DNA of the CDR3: TGTGCCAGCAGCCAAACGGGAAACGCAAGGTCGAACACTGAAGCTTTCTTT. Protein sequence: CASSQTGNARSNTEAFF.

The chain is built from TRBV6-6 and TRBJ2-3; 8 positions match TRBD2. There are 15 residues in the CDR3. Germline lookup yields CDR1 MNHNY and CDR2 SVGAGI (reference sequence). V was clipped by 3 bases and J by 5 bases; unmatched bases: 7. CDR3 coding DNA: TGTGCCAGCAGTTATCCACGGGAGGGCGTAGATACGCAGTATTTT. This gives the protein CASSYPREGVDTQYF.

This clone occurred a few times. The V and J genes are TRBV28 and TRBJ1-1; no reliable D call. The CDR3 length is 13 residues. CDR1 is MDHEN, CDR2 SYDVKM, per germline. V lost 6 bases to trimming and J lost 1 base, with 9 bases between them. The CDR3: CASRAPENTEAFF. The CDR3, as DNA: TGTGCCAGCAGGGCCCCGGAGAACACTGAAGCTTTCTTT. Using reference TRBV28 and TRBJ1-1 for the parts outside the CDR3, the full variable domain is DVKVTQSSRYLVKRTGEKVFLECVQDMDHENMFWYRQDPGLGLRLIYFSYDVKMKEKGDIPEGYSVSREKKERFSLILESASTNQTSMYLCASRAPENTEAFFGQGTRLTVV.

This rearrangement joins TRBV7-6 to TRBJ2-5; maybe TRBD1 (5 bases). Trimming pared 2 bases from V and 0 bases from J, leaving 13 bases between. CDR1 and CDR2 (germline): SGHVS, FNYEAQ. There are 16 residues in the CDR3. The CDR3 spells CASSLYQGTYQETQYF. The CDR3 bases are TGTGCCAGCAGCTTATACCAGGGCACGTACCAAGAGACCCAGTACTTC.

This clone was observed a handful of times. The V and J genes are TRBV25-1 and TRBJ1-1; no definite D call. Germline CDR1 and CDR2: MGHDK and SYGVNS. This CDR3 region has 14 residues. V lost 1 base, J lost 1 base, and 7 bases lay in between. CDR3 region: CASSELSGNTEAFF. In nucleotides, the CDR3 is TGTGCCAGCAGTGAATTGTCAGGGAACACTGAAGCTTTCTTT.

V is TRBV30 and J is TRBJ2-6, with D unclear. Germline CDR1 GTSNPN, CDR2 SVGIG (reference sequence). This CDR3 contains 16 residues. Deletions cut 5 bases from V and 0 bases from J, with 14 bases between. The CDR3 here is CAWAPRQYSGANVLTF. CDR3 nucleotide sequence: TGTGCCTGGGCACCCCGACAATACTCTGGGGCCAACGTCCTGACTTTC.